The rows below give T cell receptor beta chains drawn from one sample of a study of blood T cell repertoires in COVID-19. This table comes from immunoSEQ multiplex PCR, and its TCRdb copy is limited to in-frame clones, with some not included. The data contain a few hundred thousand clones, about nine tenths of them singletons. The sequencing input was PBMCs or T cells enriched from blood (not recorded which). These TCRs come from a man aged 18 to 35 who had recovered from COVID-19. The CDR3 runs from the conserved cysteine through the conserved F or W. A D gene is named only where the DNA matches it firmly. Only some rows state a clone size, as once, few, many or a class for expanded clones.

j_call,v_call,clone_size,d_call,cdr3_nt,cdr3_aa
TRBJ1-1,TRBV25-1,-,-,TGTGCCAGCAGTGGACGGGAGAACACTGAAGCTTTCTTT,CASSGRENTEAFF
TRBJ2-7,TRBV24-1,-,-,TGTGCCACCAGTGATCGGGGTACCGAGCAGTACTTC,CATSDRGTEQYF
TRBJ1-4,TRBV7-9,-,-,TGTGCCAGCAGCTTAGCCCTGAACGGGGGGGTGGATGAAAAACTGTTTTTT,CASSLALNGGVDEKLFF
TRBJ2-1,TRBV28,-,-,TGTGCCAGCAGTTTAGCCGGGAGTGGGGGGAATGAGCAGTTCTTC,CASSLAGSGGNEQFF
TRBJ2-3,TRBV9,-,-,TGTGCCAGCAGCCGACATAAATCGGGAGCTAGCACAGATACGCAGTATTTT,CASSRHKSGASTDTQYF
TRBJ2-7,TRBV11-3,once,TRBD1,TGTGCCAGCAGCTCTTCGACAGGGGACCCCTACGAGCAGTACTTC,CASSSSTGDPYEQYF
TRBJ2-5,TRBV7-9,-,TRBD1,TGTGCCAGCAGCTCGCGGACAGGGGCAGAGACCCAGTACTTC,CASSSRTGAETQYF
TRBJ1-6,TRBV16,-,-,TGTGCCAGCAGCCAAGTCGGACCCGCGGGTTCACCCCTCCACTTT,CASSQVGPAGSPLHF
TRBJ1-6,TRBV6-1,-,-,TGTGCCAGCAGTGAGGTCGGGATCACCTATAATTCACCCCTCCACTTT,CASSEVGITYNSPLHF
TRBJ1-2,TRBV30,-,TRBD1,TGTGCCTGGAGCAAAAGGACAGGGCCCTATGGCTACACCTTC,CAWSKRTGPYGYTF
TRBJ2-2,TRBV5-1,few,-,TGCGCCAGCAGTTCTTTAGGGGAGCTGTTTTTT,CASSSLGELFF
TRBJ1-1,TRBV12-3/TRBV12-4,-,-,TGTGCCAGCACCAGGGGCGGCACTGAAGCTTTCTTT,CASTRGGTEAFF
TRBJ2-1,TRBV9,once,-,TGTGCCAGCAGCGTAGAATTCAGGGGCCCCTACAATGAGCAGTTCTTC,CASSVEFRGPYNEQFF
TRBJ2-2,TRBV9,-,-,TGTGCCAGCAGTGCAGGGAACACCGGGGAGCTGTTTTTT,CASSAGNTGELFF